This T cell receptor (beta chain) was captured by sequencing in a study of PD-1 blockade in mismatch repair-deficient tumors. Turning to the study itself: Enrolled about 2013-2016, patients had progressing, pretreated mismatch repair-deficient cancers of about a dozen types.

Regarding this clone: Its antigen is unidentified.

V shed 1 base and J shed 7 bases, with 14 bases lying between them. The CDR3 has 15 amino acids. Germline loops: CDR1 SGHRS, CDR2 YFSETQ. Findings of the study overall: Tumor-resident clones, often absent from pretreatment blood, expanded after pembrolizumab and then contracted.

Repertoires were generated with immunoSEQ multiplex PCR, while TCRdb's copy carries only in-frame clones and drops some. The profile shows roughly 48,000 clones, over 75% of them singletons. Sample: PBMCs, taken before pembrolizumab treatment. The chain couples TRBV5-1 to TRBJ2-2; TRBD1 is a possible D gene (6 bases). The origin of this receptor is an adult with mismatch repair-deficient cancer. CDR3 sequence: CASSLRQARVGELFF. DNA of the CDR3: TGCGCCAGCAGCTTGCGACAGGCCAGAGTCGGGGAGCTGTTTTTT. Combining the CDR3 with reference TRBV5-1 and TRBJ2-2 gives the whole variable domain KAGVTQTPRYLIKTRGQQVTLSCSPISGHRSVSWYQQTPGQGLQFLFEYFSETQRNKGNFPGRFSGRQFSNSRSEMNVSTLELGDSALYLCASSLRQARVGELFFGEGSRLTVL.